This T cell receptor (beta chain) was found in a study of blood T cell repertoires in COVID-19. Looking at the study overall: Specimens from acute and convalescent COVID-19 originated in the United States, Italy and Spain. PBMCs, B-cell-depleted T cells, or T cells were the source of the cDNA or gDNA that made up the material.

This CDR3 has 14 residues. Looked up from germline, CDR1 is MNHEY and CDR2 is SVGAGI. Deletions cut 9 bases from V and 2 bases from J, with 16 bases between. As to this clone: The same CDR3 also results from other DNA sequences found in this sample.

Per the original data handling: How many nucleated cells were present was estimated from reference gene primer amplification. Assay used: immunoSEQ multiplex PCR; TCRdb lists only in-frame clones, some missing. The V and J calls and clone size come from that table; D and trimming were worked out from the DNA. The repertoire holds approximately 46,000 clones, with around 85% as singletons. The sample taken for sequencing was peripheral blood. The chain employs TRBV6-5 and TRBJ2-5; D unclear. The TCR sequence derives from a human donor in a cohort sampled during active COVID-19. For the CDR3, the DNA is TGTGCCAGTAGTCTACGACTCCCTCAAGAGACCCAGTACTTC. Translating gives CASSLRLPQETQYF.